This T cell receptor (beta chain) was documented in a study of CD8 T cells in acute hepatitis C reinfection (dated by TCRdb to the early 2020s). General notes on the study: This study examined the TCRbeta repertoire of CD8+ T cells that recognize the HCV NS3-1073 epitope, both during acute infection and after viral clearance. Acute samples were obtained within 168 days of the estimated infection date from 4 spontaneous resolvers and roughly 6 chronically infected subjects. Paired acute and follow-up samples were contributed by four spontaneous resolvers. General findings and caveats noted by the study authors: All groups preferentially used the TRBV04 and TRBV06 gene families, and overrepresentation in the naive pool did not explain this preferential usage. NS3-1073 specific repertoires were highly diverse, with no significant diversity differences between acute resolver, follow-up resolver and acute chronic samples. NS3-1073 specific cells were too rare to sort in chronically infected subjects, so no follow-up repertoires exist for those subjects. Regardless of outcome, approximately 13 public clonotypes were found, and one public clonotype used V04-02/J02-02. It was rare for CDR3 sequences to be shared with other epitopes, and exact matching may have been limited by differing sequencing approaches. Because bulk sequencing covered only the TCRbeta chain, the alphabeta pairing of the public clonotypes could not be determined.

This clone was seen a few times. Qualities for individual bases were not recorded, and no much larger clone is one base off. In the paper's terms, the time point label means: acute HCV infection, within 168 days of estimated infection date. HCV-specific TCR repertoires were characterized directly ex vivo, and the sequenced cells were not expanded in vitro beforehand. Enrolled in the Montreal Hepatitis C Cohort (HEPCO) in Canada, the donors were people who inject drugs, and these donors were followed every 3 months. Acute primary HCV infection was defined by a positive HCV RNA or antibody test following a negative test within the previous 24 weeks. A PE-labeled tetramer loaded with the NS3 peptide covering residues 1073-1081 was used to stain HCV-specific cells. Surface staining used CD3, CD8 and CD45RO antibodies, with an aqua fixable dye to exclude dead cells. The cohort additionally had five or six subjects who developed chronic infection, which was defined as HCV RNA positivity at 24 weeks. Once thawed from cryostorage, peripheral blood mononuclear cells underwent negative selection via the MACS CD8+ T cell Isolation Kit to obtain CD8+ T cells. A BD FACSAria II cell sorter was used for cell sorting.

CDR1 and CDR2 are read off the germline V gene as LGHNA and YNFKEQ. Relative to germline, V is 0 bases shorter and J is 9 bases shorter, with 15 bases between their ends. CDR3 length: 15 amino acids, cysteine to phenylalanine. The retained sequence is limited to the CDR3, 45 bases, with the frame set at the first base. Genomic DNA was extracted from the FACS-sorted cells, and the TCRbeta chains were sequenced by the commercial immunoSEQ service. On the authors' methods: Repertoire data were analyzed with ImmunoSEQ Analyzer software v3.0 and R v3.5.1. Only productive rearrangements were analyzed, because any sequences with stop codons or out-of-frame rearrangements were filtered out. Simpson diversity, Shannon entropy, CDR3 length and nucleotide addition metrics were supplied by the sequencing provider. Based on frequency, clonotypes were placed into dominant, sub-dominant, low or lowest abundance groups, and clonotypes under 0.1% were left out of most analyses. A CDR3 amino acid clonotype was called public if the clonotype appeared in at least two subjects at a cumulative frequency of at least 0.5%. TCRdb stores this immuneACCESS table with in-frame sequences only. Part of the clones is absent; in the studies checked, under half of the shortfall reflects unresolved V genes, and no reason is known for the rest. V and J calls and clone size come straight from that table; D and trimming were deduced from the DNA. This sample gives about 3,900 clones in total; roughly 40% of them show up just once. The ten most abundant clones make up roughly 8.7% of the sample.

The specimen was HCV NS3-1073 tetramer-sorted CD8+ T cells from PBMCs, collected during acute infection. What the cell subset or site label conveys for this sample: FACS-sorted NS3-1073 tetramer+ CD8+ T cells. This TCR was recovered from a man younger than 40 with chronic hepatitis C. The chain is assembled from TRBV4-2 and TRBJ2-1; the D gene lacks a confident call. The nucleotides read TGTGCCAGCAGCCAAGAGGTAGGGAAATGGGGTGAGCAGTTCTTC. The resulting protein is CASSQEVGKWGEQFF.